The rows below give T cell receptor beta chains drawn from one sample of a study of shared clonotypes between healthy human individuals. The table came from immunoSEQ multiplex PCR; TCRdb's copy has only in-frame clones and leaves some out. The repertoire holds 2 million to 2.5 million clones, with 85% to 95% as singletons. The sequencing input was naive CD4+ T cells from PBMCs. These receptors were collected from a man aged 18 to 29 in good health. Some clones in this sample may be carry-over from other donors' samples. The CDR3 runs from the conserved cysteine through the conserved F or W. D genes are given only for firm matches. Expanded clones get a size class; other rows say once, few or many, or leave the size out.

j_call clone_size v_call cdr3_length d_call cdr3_aa cdr3_nt
TRBJ1-1 - TRBV5-5 16 - CASSLSYGKGETEAFF TGTGCCAGCAGCTTGAGTTATGGTAAGGGGGAGACTGAAGCTTTCTTT
TRBJ2-7 - TRBV5-8 16 - CASSLISGEESYEQYF TGTGCCAGCAGCTTGATTTCGGGGGAAGAGTCTTACGAGCAGTACTTC
TRBJ1-4 - TRBV2 13 TRBD1 CASSGDRGEKLFF TGTGCCAGCAGTGGAGACAGGGGTGAAAAGCTGTTTTTT
TRBJ1-2 - TRBV5-4 12 - CASSFGTYGYTF TGTGCCAGCAGCTTTGGGACCTATGGCTACACCTTC
TRBJ1-5 - TRBV19 14 - CASSIVGGNQPQHF TGTGCCAGTAGTATAGTCGGAGGCAATCAGCCCCAGCATTTT
TRBJ2-3 - TRBV7-6 13 - CASSLGGADTQYF TGTGCCAGCAGCTTAGGAGGGGCGGATACGCAGTATTTT
TRBJ2-7 - TRBV15 13 - CATSPASAYEQYF TGTGCCACCAGCCCCGCTAGTGCCTACGAGCAGTACTTC
TRBJ2-7 - TRBV6-5 14 TRBD1 CASSRRTGRNEQYF TGTGCCAGCAGCCGCAGGACAGGGAGAAACGAGCAGTACTTC
TRBJ2-2 - TRBV18 16 - CASSPRQSTLTGELFF TGTGCCAGCTCACCACGACAAAGTACCCTCACCGGGGAGCTGTTTTTT
TRBJ2-2 - TRBV11-3 16 - CASSLGRGARGGELFF TGTGCCAGCAGCTTAGGAAGAGGGGCGCGGGGCGGGGAGCTGTTTTTT
TRBJ2-7 - TRBV6-1 14 - CALKGGRSPYEQYF TGTGCCCTTAAAGGGGGGCGCTCCCCCTACGAGCAGTACTTC
TRBJ2-3 - TRBV5-1 15 TRBD2 CASSSSGASTDTQYF TGCGCCAGCAGCTCTAGCGGGGCCAGCACAGATACGCAGTATTTT
TRBJ2-3 - TRBV28 12 - CASSTRSDTQYF TGTGCCAGCAGTACCCGATCTGATACGCAGTATTTT
TRBJ2-1 - TRBV5-4 16 - CASSQRGPGAYNEQFF TGTGCCAGCAGCCAAAGAGGTCCGGGAGCCTACAATGAGCAGTTCTTC
TRBJ2-1 - TRBV11-3 14 - CASSLYFGGGEQFF TGTGCCAGCAGCTTATACTTTGGGGGTGGCGAGCAGTTCTTC
TRBJ2-5 - TRBV28 20 TRBD2 CASPKQPGLAGGPDQETQYF TGTGCCAGCCCCAAGCAACCGGGACTAGCGGGAGGGCCCGACCAAGAGACCCAGTACTTC
TRBJ2-2 - TRBV5-4 16 TRBD2 CASSSIAGQTTGELFF TGTGCCAGCAGTTCAATAGCGGGTCAGACCACCGGGGAGCTGTTTTTT
TRBJ2-7 - TRBV30 18 TRBD1 CAWRVLGVRAGGNYEQYF TGTGCCTGGAGGGTCCTCGGAGTTAGGGCAGGGGGAAATTACGAGCAGTACTTC
TRBJ2-1 - TRBV2 15 - CASSEAGGDYNEQFF TGTGCCAGCAGTGAAGCGGGGGGCGACTACAATGAGCAGTTCTTC
TRBJ2-2 - TRBV11-3 12 - CASSSYPGELFF TGTGCCAGCAGCTCCTATCCCGGGGAGCTGTTTTTT
TRBJ1-5 - TRBV15 14 - CATSRVYYNQPQHF TGTGCCACCAGCAGGGTCTACTACAATCAGCCCCAGCATTTT
TRBJ1-3 - TRBV30 15 - CAWAPSRFSGNTIYF TGTGCCTGGGCCCCGTCCCGCTTCTCTGGAAACACCATATATTTT
TRBJ2-3 once TRBV15 13 - CATTAGSTDTQYF TGTGCCACCACCGCCGGAAGCACAGATACGCAGTATTTT
TRBJ1-1 few TRBV28 13 TRBD1 CASSRQGYTEAFF TGTGCCAGCTCTCGACAGGGTTACACTGAAGCTTTCTTT
TRBJ1-1 - TRBV7-3 15 - CASSFGGIGNTEAFF TGTGCCAGCAGCTTTGGGGGGATAGGGAACACTGAAGCTTTCTTT
TRBJ2-5 - TRBV5-1 12 - CASSSLQETQYF TGCGCCAGCAGTTCCCTCCAAGAGACCCAGTACTTC
TRBJ1-5 - TRBV25-1 14 - CASSEYGVGQPQHF TGTGCCAGCAGTGAATATGGGGTTGGGCAGCCCCAGCATTTT
TRBJ2-5 - TRBV12-5 12 - CASGPRLETQYF TGTGCTAGTGGTCCCCGCCTGGAGACCCAGTACTTC
TRBJ2-2 - TRBV5-5 16 - CASSEEGGSGSGELFF TGTGCCAGCAGTGAAGAAGGTGGGAGTGGGTCCGGGGAGCTGTTTTTT
TRBJ2-7 - TRBV10-3 13 TRBD2 CAIRTSGKSEQYF TGTGCCATCAGGACTAGCGGGAAATCGGAGCAGTACTTC
TRBJ1-4 - TRBV28 16 - CASSSRGAGVNEKLFF TGTGCCAGCAGTTCCCGGGGGGCCGGGGTTAATGAAAAACTGTTTTTT